The 10 T cell receptor beta chains in this list originate from one sample, sequenced in a study of cytomegalovirus exposure and HLA in healthy donors. The PCR had 60 Vbeta and 13 Jbeta primers. Assay used: immunoSEQ multiplex PCR; TCRdb lists only in-frame clones, some missing. The repertoire has almost 90,000 clones, 85% of them found once; the top ten carry about 7%. The sequenced sample consisted of PBMCs. Receptors were obtained from a man aged 35-49 years in good health and CMV-seropositive.

The rearrangement uses TRBV18 and TRBJ2-4, with 7 positions matching TRBD1. Losses at the gene ends were 4 bases for V and 3 bases for J; bases not matched to a gene: 6. Germline CDR1 KGHSH, CDR2 LQKENI. This CDR3 comprises 15 residues. Here the CDR3 reads CASSQKQGYKNIQYF. The CDR3 nucleotides are TGTGCCAGCTCACAAAAACAGGGGTACAAAAACATTCAGTACTTC.

The V and J genes are TRBV12-5 and TRBJ2-6, with 8 positions matching TRBD1. The CDR3 loop spans 20 amino acids. With V trimmed by 2 bases and J by 0 bases, 12 bases remained unmatched. Germline CDR1 and CDR2: LGHNT and FRNRAP. The CDR3 DNA is TGTGCTAGTGGTTTGAATCTGAAGACAGGGGATAACTCTGGGGCCAACGTCCTGACTTTC. Translating it yields CASGLNLKTGDNSGANVLTF.

The chain joins TRBV30 to TRBJ1-6, with D maybe TRBD1 (6 bases). The germline V gene has CDR1 GTSNPN and CDR2 SVGIG (reference sequence). V lost 2 bases, J lost 5 bases, and 10 bases lay in between. The CDR3 covers 14 residues. In nucleotides, the CDR3 is TGTGCCTGGAGTTCAGGGGTCCATAATTCACCCCTCCACTTT. This codes for CAWSSGVHNSPLHF.

The chain employs TRBV6-1 and TRBJ2-5; maybe TRBD1 (6 bases). The CDR3 spans 13 residues. The germline V gene has CDR1 MNHNS and CDR2 SASEGT. The V end lost 6 bases, the J end lost 5 bases, and 13 bases lay between the germline ends. Written as DNA, the CDR3 is TGTGCCAGCAGCCGGGACACAGGGGAGACCCAGTACTTC. Its protein product is CASSRDTGETQYF.

J is TRBJ2-3 and V is TRBV21-1; TRBD2, the table's D call, lacks a check against the DNA. TRBV21-1 is flagged as a pseudogene. The CDR3 is 14 residues long. CDR3: CASSKEIGTDTQYF. In DNA, the CDR3 is TGTGCCAGCAGCAAAGAAATCGGGACAGATACGCAGTATTTT.

V gene TRBV18 combines with J gene TRBJ1-2; D ambiguous. V lost 3 bases to trimming and J lost 1 base, with 9 bases between them. The CDR3 is made up of 14 amino acids. From germline, CDR1 is KGHSH and CDR2 LQKENI. Here the CDR3 reads CASSPSLDNYGYTF. The CDR3 DNA follows: TGTGCCAGCTCACCCAGCCTAGATAACTATGGCTACACCTTC.

CDR3 DNA sequence: TGTGCCAGCAGGGGGCTGGGGGTCGGGAGCTCCTACGAGCAGTACTTC. Encoded protein: CASRGLGVGSSYEQYF. The chain links TRBV25-1 to TRBJ2-7, with D perhaps matching TRBD2 (6 bases). V was trimmed by 6 bases and J by 0 bases, leaving 18 bases between them. There are 16 residues in the CDR3. Germline V gives CDR1 MGHDK, CDR2 SYGVNS.

V usage is TRBV6-5 and J usage is TRBJ1-2, with D possibly matching TRBD1 (5 bases). In germline, CDR1 is MNHEY, CDR2 SVGAGI. CDR3 length: 14 residues. V lost 6 bases and J lost 4, with 15 bases in between. CDR3 sequence: CASRIREMGYGYTF. In nucleotides, the CDR3 is TGTGCCAGCAGGATCAGGGAAATGGGCTATGGCTACACCTTC.

The chain joins TRBV6-5 to TRBJ2-1; TRBD1 matches 8 bases. The CDR3 consists of 16 residues. Germline values: CDR1 MNHEY, CDR2 SVGAGI. V trimming: 2 bases; J trimming: 4 bases; junction bases outside the gene matches: 7. The CDR3 nucleotides are TGTGCCAGCAGTTACAATGGGGACAGGCCATACAATGAGCAGTTCTTC. Translation gives CASSYNGDRPYNEQFF.

This chain links TRBV11-2 with TRBJ2-7, with 13 bases matching TRBD2. The CDR3 runs 15 residues. J was trimmed by 4 bases and V by 7 bases; bases with no gene match: 7. Germline loops: CDR1 SGHAT, CDR2 FQNNGV. CDR3 amino acids: CASTRTSGSRYEQYF. As DNA, the CDR3 is TGTGCCAGCACGAGGACTAGCGGGAGTAGGTACGAGCAGTACTTC.